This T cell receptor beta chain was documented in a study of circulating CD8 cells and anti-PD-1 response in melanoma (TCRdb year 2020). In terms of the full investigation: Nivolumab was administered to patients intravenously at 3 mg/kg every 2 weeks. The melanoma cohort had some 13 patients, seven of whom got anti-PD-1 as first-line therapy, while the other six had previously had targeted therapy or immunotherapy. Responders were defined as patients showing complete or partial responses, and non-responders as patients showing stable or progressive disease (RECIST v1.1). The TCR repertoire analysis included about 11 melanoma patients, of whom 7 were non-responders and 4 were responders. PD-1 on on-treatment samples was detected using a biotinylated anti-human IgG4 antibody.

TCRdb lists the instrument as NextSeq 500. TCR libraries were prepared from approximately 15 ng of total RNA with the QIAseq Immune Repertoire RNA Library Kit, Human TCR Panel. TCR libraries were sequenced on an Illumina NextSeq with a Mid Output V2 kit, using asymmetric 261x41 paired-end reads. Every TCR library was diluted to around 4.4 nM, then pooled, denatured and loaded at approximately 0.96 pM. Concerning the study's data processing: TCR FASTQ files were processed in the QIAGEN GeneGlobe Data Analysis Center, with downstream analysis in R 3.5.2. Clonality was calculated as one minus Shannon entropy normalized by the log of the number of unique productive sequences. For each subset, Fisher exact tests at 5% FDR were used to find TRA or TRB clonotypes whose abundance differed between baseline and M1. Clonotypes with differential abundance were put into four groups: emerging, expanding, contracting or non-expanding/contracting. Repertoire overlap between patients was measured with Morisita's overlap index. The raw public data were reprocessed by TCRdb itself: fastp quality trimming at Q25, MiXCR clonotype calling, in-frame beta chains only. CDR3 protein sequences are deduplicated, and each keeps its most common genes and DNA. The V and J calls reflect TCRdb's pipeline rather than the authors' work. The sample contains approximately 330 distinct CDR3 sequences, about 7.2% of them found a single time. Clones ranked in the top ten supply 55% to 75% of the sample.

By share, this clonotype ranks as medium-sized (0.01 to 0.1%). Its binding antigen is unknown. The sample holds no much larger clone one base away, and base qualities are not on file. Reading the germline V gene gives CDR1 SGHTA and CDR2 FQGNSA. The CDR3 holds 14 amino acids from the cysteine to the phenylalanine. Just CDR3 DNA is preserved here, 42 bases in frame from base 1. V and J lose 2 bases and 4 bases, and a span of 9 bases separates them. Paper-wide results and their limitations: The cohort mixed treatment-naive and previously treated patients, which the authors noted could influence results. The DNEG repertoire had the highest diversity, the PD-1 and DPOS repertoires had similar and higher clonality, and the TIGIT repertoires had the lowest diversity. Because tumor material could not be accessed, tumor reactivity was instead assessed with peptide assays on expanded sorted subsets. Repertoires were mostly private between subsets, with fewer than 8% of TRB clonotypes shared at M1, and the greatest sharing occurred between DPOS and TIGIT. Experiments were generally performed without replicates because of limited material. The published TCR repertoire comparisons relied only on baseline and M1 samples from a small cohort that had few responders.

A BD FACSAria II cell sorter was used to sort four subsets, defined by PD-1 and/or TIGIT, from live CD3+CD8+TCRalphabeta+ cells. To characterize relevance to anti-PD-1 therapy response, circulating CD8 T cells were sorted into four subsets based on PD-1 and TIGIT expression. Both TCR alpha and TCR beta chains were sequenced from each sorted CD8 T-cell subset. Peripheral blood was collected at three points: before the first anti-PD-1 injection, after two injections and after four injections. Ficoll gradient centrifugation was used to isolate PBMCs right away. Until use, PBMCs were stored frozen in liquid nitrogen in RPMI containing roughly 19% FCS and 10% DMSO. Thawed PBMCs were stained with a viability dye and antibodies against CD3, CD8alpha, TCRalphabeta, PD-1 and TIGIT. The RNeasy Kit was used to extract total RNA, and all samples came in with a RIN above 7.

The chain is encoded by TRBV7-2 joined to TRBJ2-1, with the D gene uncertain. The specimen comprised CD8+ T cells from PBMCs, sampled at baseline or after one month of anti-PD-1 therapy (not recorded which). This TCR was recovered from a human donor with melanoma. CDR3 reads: CASSLSPRYNEQFF. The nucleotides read TGTGCCAGCAGCTTAAGCCCGAGGTACAATGAGCAGTTCTTC.